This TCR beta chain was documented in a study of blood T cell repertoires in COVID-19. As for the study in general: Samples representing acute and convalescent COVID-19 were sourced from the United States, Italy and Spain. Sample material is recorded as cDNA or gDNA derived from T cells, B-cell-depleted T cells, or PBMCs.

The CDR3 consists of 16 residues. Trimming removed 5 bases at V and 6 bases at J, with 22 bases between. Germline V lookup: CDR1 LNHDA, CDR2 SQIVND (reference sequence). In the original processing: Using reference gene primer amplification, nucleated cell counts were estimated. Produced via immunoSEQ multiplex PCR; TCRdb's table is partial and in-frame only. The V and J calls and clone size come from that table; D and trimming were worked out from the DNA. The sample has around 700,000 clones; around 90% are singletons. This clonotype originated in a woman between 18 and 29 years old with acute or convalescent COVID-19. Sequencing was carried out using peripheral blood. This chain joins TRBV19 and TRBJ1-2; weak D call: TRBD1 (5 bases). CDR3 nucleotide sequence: TGTGCCAGTAGTCCGCCCGCGACAGTTAGGGCTCATGGCTACACCTTC. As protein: CASSPPATVRAHGYTF.